Presented here are 13 T cell receptor beta chains from one specimen sequenced in a study of shared clonotypes between healthy human individuals. TCRdb keeps only in-frame clones here, not all; method: immunoSEQ multiplex PCR. The sample yields over a million clones, more than 65% seen once. The source material was memory CD4+ T cells sorted from blood. Subset in this sample: CD45RA-negative fraction. All receptors derive from a man younger than 35 in good health.

Remarks on this clone: Other DNA sequences of this sample code for an identical CDR3. The chain combines TRBV6-5 with TRBJ1-2; D is undetermined. The CDR3 is made up of 12 amino acids. Trimming took 0 bases from V and 5 from J, leaving 4 bases between them. CDR1 is MNHEY and CDR2 is SVGAGI in the germline V gene. The CDR3 coding sequence is TGTGCCAGCAGTTACTCGGGTTATGGCTACACCTTC. Its translation: CASSYSGYGYTF.

The rearrangement uses TRBV7-9 and TRBJ2-1; a possible D gene is TRBD2 (5 bases). Per the germline V gene, CDR1 is SEHNR and CDR2 is FQNEAQ (reference sequence). With 5 bases removed from V and 2 bases from J, the gap between germline ends came to 13 bases. The CDR3 is 15 amino acids. Written as DNA, the CDR3 is TGTGCCAGCAGCCAAACTAGTTTCGCCTACAATGAGCAGTTCTTC. Protein sequence: CASSQTSFAYNEQFF.

The V gene is TRBV2, the J gene TRBJ2-6; 10 bases match TRBD1. J lost 3 bases, V lost 4 bases, and 6 bases had no gene match. The CDR3 covers 17 residues. Germline-derived CDR1 and CDR2 are SNHLY and FYNNEI. CDR3 nucleotide sequence: TGTGCCAGCAGTGCGAGACAGGGGGCGTATGGGGCCAACGTCCTGACTTTC. Translation: CASSARQGAYGANVLTF.

The chain recombines TRBV5-5 with TRBJ1-3; D not certain. The V gene lost 0 bases and the J gene lost 4 bases, with 11 bases spanning the gap. Germline V CDR1 and CDR2: SGHKS, YYEKEE (reference sequence). The CDR3 extends over 15 amino acids. The CDR3 sequence is CASSLDVGTGNTIYF. The CDR3 DNA sequence: TGTGCCAGCAGCTTGGATGTGGGTACAGGAAACACCATATATTTT. Combining the CDR3 with reference TRBV5-5 and TRBJ1-3 gives the whole variable domain DAGVTQSPTHLIKTRGQQVTLRCSPISGHKSVSWYQQVLGQGPQFIFQYYEKEERGRGNFPDRFSARQFPNYSSELNVNALLLGDSALYLCASSLDVGTGNTIYFGEGSWLTVV.

The chain combines TRBV5-1 with TRBJ2-7; D unresolved. CDR1 is SGHRS, CDR2 YFSETQ, per germline. V was trimmed by 0 bases and J by 0 bases, leaving 13 bases between them. The CDR3 contains 16 residues. The CDR3 bases are TGCGCCAGCAGCTTGGCGGCGGCACTTACCTCCTACGAGCAGTACTTC. It yields the protein CASSLAAALTSYEQYF.

The genes are TRBV2 and TRBJ1-3; a weak D match, TRBD1 (6 bases). The CDR3 is 14 residues long. CDR1 is SNHLY, CDR2 FYNNEI, per germline. V was clipped by 4 bases and J by 7 bases, with 14 bases between them. CDR3 protein: CASSAGRGGNTIYF. CDR3 DNA sequence: TGTGCCAGCAGTGCCGGCAGGGGTGGGAACACCATATATTTT.

This clone was detected only a few times. The chain combines TRBV28 with TRBJ1-2; D is uncertain. Germline CDR1 reads MDHEN; CDR2 reads SYDVKM. The V gene lost 4 bases and the J gene lost 1 base, with 4 bases spanning the gap. The CDR3 is made up of 12 amino acids. CDR3 loop: CASSSRNYGYTF. The CDR3 DNA follows: TGTGCCAGCAGTTCCCGTAACTATGGCTACACCTTC.

The sample holds one count of this clone. The rearrangement joins TRBV7-2 to TRBJ2-7; 9 bases fit TRBD2. CDR1 and CDR2 from the germline V gene are SGHTA and FQGNSA. There are 14 residues in the CDR3. The trim removed 7 bases at V and 4 bases at J, leaving 8 bases unmatched. CDR3 residues: CASTIAGAGYEQYF. CDR3 DNA: TGTGCCAGCACCATAGCGGGAGCGGGGTACGAGCAGTACTTC.

The chain is built from TRBV7-6 and TRBJ1-1; no clear D. V was trimmed by 4 bases and J by 1 base, leaving 13 bases between them. The CDR3 is 15 residues long. Germline V gives CDR1 SGHVS, CDR2 FNYEAQ. CDR3 protein: CASSSSDERNTEAFF. For the CDR3, the DNA is TGTGCCAGCAGCTCCAGCGACGAAAGGAACACTGAAGCTTTCTTT.

V gene TRBV2 combines with J gene TRBJ2-7; tentative D call: TRBD1 (5 bases). This CDR3 region has 15 residues. Germline V gene sequence: CDR1 SNHLY, CDR2 FYNNEI. Trimming took 8 bases from V and 5 from J, leaving 22 bases between them. CDR3 region: CASRYSTAIVHEQYF. The DNA of the CDR3 is TGTGCCAGCCGTTATTCGACAGCCATCGTCCACGAGCAGTACTTC.

This chain links TRBV11-1 with TRBJ2-1; D is perhaps TRBD1 (8 bases). This CDR3 is built from 15 residues. Per germline, CDR1 SGHAT and CDR2 FQDESV (reference sequence). The V and J ends lost 5 bases and 4 bases respectively, with 15 bases between them. The CDR3 DNA reads as TGTGCCAGCAGCCCCAACAGGGGGGGATACAATGAGCAGTTCTTC. It yields the protein CASSPNRGGYNEQFF.

This chain connects TRBV28 to TRBJ2-7; no clear D. CDR1 MDHEN and CDR2 SYDVKM come from the germline V gene. Deletions cut 5 bases from V and 3 bases from J, with 5 bases between. The CDR3 totals 11 residues. CDR3 protein: CASSQLYEQYF. Here the CDR3 DNA reads TGTGCCAGCAGTCAACTCTACGAGCAGTACTTC.

This clone was observed many times. V usage is TRBV5-4 and J usage is TRBJ2-3; tentatively, D is TRBD2 (5 bases). Trimming removed 3 bases at V and 9 bases at J, with 11 bases between. Germline lookup yields CDR1 SGHNT and CDR2 YYREEE (reference sequence). This CDR3 spans 12 amino acids. CDR3 DNA sequence: TGTGCCAGCAGCTCGCCGGGATTCACGCAGTATTTT. Translating it yields CASSSPGFTQYF.